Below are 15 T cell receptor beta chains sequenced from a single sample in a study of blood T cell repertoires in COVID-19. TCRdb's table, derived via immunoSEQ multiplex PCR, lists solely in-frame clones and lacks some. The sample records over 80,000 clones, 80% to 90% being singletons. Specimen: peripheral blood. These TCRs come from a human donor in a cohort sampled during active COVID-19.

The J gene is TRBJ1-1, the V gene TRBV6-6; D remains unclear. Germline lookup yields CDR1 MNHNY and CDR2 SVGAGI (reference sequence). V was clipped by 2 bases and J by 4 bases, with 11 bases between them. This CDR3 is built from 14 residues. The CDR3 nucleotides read TGTGCCAGCAGTTACCCCGTCGAGGGCACTGAAGCTTTCTTT. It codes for CASSYPVEGTEAFF.

CDR3 in DNA: TGCAGCGTGACCGCCACAGGGGTTAACACTGAAGCTTTCTTT. Amino acid sequence: CSVTATGVNTEAFF. The rearrangement links TRBV29-1 to TRBJ1-1; TRBD1 agrees at 7 bases. This CDR3 is 14 amino acids long. CDR1 is SQVTM and CDR2 is ANQGSEA in the germline V gene. The V and J ends lost 6 bases and 2 bases, in that order; junction bases with no gene match: 9.

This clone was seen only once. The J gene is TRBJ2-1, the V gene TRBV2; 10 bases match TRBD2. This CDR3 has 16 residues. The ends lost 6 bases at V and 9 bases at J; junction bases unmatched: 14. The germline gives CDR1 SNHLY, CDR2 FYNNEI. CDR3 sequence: CASRSSGSHLLGEQFF. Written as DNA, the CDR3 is TGTGCCAGCAGGTCTAGCGGGAGTCACCTGCTGGGTGAGCAGTTCTTC.

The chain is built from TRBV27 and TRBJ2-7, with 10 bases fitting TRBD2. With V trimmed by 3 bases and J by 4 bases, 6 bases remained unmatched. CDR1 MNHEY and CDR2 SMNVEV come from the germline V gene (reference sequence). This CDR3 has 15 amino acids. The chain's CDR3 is CASSLTPSGSYEQYF. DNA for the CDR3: TGTGCCAGCAGTTTGACCCCTAGCGGGAGTTACGAGCAGTACTTC.

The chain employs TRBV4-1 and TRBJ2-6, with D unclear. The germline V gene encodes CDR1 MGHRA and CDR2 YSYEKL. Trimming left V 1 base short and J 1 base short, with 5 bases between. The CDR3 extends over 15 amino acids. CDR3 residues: CASSQVESGANVLTF. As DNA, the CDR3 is TGCGCCAGCAGCCAAGTAGAGTCTGGGGCCAACGTCCTGACTTTC.

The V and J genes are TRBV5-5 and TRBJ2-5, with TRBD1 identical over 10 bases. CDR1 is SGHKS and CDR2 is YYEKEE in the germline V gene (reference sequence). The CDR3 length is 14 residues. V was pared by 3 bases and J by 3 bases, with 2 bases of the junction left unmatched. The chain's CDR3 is CASSWGQGKETQYF. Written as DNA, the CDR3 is TGTGCCAGCAGCTGGGGACAGGGGAAAGAGACCCAGTACTTC. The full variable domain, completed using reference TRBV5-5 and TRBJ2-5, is DAGVTQSPTHLIKTRGQQVTLRCSPISGHKSVSWYQQVLGQGPQFIFQYYEKEERGRGNFPDRFSARQFPNYSSELNVNALLLGDSALYLCASSWGQGKETQYFGPGTRLLVL.

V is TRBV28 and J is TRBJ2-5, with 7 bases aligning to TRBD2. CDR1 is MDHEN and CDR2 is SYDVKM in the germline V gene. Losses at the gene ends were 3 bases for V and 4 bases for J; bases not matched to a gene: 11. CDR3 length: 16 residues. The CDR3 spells CASSLSAGEGVETQYF. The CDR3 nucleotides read TGTGCCAGCAGTTTGTCGGCGGGAGAAGGTGTAGAGACCCAGTACTTC.

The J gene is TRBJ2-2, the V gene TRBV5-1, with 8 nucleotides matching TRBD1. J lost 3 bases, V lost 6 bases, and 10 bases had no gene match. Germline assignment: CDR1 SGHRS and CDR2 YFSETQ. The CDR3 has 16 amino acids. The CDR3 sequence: CASKLAGGVDTGELFF. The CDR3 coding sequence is TGCGCCAGCAAGCTTGCAGGGGGCGTCGACACCGGGGAGCTGTTTTTT.

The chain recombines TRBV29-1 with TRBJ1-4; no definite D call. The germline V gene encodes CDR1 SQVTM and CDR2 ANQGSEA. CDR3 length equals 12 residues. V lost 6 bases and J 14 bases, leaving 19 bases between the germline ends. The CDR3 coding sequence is TGCAGCGTCCTACCCGGGGAAGGAAATCTGTTTTTT. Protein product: CSVLPGEGNLFF.

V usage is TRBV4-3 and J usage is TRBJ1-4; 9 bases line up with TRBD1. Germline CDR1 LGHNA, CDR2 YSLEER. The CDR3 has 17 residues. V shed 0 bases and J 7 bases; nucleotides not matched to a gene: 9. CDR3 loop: CASSQDRPGTGSEKLFF. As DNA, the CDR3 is TGCGCCAGCAGCCAAGACAGGCCCGGGACAGGGAGTGAAAAACTGTTTTTT.

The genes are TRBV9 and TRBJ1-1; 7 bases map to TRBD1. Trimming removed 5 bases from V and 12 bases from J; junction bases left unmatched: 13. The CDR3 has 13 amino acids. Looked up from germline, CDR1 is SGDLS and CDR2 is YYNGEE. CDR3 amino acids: CASRGPQQGSTFF. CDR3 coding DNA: TGTGCCAGCAGAGGCCCCCAACAGGGGTCGACTTTCTTT.

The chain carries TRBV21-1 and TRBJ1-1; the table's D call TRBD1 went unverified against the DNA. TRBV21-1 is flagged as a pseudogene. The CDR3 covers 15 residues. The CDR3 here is CASRRQGGGTAEAFF. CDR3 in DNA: TGTGCCAGCCGGAGACAGGGAGGAGGGACGGCTGAAGCTTTCTTT.

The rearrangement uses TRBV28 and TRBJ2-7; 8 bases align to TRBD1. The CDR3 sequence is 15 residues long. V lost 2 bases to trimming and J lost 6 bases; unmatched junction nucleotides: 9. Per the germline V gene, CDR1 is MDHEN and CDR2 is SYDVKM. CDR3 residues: CASSLTDRGIGEQYF. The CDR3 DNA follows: TGTGCCAGCAGTTTAACCGACAGGGGAATTGGCGAGCAGTACTTC.

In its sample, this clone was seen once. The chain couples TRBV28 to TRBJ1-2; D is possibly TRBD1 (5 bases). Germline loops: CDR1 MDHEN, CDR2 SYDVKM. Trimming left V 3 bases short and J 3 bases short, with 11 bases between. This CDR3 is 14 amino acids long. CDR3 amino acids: CASSFMDTYYGYTF. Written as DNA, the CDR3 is TGTGCCAGCAGTTTTATGGACACCTACTATGGCTACACCTTC.

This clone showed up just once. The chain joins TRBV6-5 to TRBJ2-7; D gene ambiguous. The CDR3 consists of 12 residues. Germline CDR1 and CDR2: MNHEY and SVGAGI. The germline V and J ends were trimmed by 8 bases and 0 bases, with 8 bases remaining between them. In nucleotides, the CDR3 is TGTGCCAGCGGTCCGAGCTCCTACGAGCAGTACTTC. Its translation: CASGPSSYEQYF.